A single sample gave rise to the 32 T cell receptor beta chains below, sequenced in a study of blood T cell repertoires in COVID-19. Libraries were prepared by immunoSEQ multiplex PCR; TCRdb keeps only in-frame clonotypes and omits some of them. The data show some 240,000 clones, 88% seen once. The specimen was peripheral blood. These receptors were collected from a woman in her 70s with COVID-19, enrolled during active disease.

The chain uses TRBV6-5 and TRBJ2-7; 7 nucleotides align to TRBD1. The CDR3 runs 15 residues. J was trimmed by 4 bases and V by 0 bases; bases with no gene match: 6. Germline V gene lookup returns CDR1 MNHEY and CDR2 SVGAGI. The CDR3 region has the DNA TGTGCCAGCAGTTACTCGAGAGGGGGCTGGTACGAGCAGTACTTC. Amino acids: CASSYSRGGWYEQYF.

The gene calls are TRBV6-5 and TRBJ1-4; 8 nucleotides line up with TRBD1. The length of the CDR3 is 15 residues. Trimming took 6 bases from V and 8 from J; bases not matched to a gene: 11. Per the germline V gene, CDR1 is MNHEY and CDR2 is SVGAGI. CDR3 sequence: CASSLKDRDEEKLFF. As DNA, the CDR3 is TGTGCCAGCAGCCTCAAGGACAGGGATGAGGAAAAACTGTTTTTT.

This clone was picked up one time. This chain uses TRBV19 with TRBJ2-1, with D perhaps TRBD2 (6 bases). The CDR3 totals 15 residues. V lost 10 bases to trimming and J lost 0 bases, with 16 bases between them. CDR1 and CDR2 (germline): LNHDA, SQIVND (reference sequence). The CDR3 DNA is TGTGCCACCCAAAGGAGCGGGCACTCCTACAATGAGCAGTTCTTC. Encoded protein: CATQRSGHSYNEQFF.

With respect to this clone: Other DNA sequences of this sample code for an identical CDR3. The CDR3 sequence: CASSLSGNQPQHF. CDR3 DNA sequence: TGCGCCAGCAGCTTATCCGGCAATCAGCCCCAGCATTTT. V is TRBV5-1 and J is TRBJ1-5; no clear D gene. CDR3 length: 13 residues. The V end was cut by 2 bases, the J end by 2 bases, with 5 bases between. In germline, CDR1 is SGHRS, CDR2 YFSETQ. The entire variable domain, with the rest obtained from reference TRBV5-1 and TRBJ1-5, is as follows: KAGVTQTPRYLIKTRGQQVTLSCSPISGHRSVSWYQQTPGQGLQFLFEYFSETQRNKGNFPGRFSGRQFSNSRSEMNVSTLELGDSALYLCASSLSGNQPQHFGDGTRLSIL.

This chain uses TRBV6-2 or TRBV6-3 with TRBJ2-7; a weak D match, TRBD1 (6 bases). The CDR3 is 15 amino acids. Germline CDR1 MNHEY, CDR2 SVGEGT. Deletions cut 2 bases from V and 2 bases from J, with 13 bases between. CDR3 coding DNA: TGTGCCAGCAGTTACCAAAGGACAGACGCCTACGAGCAGTACTTC. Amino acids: CASSYQRTDAYEQYF.

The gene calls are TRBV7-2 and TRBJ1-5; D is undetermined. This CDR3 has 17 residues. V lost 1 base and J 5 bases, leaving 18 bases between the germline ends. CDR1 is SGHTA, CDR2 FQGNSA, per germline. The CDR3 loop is CASSLDQAASGYQPQHF. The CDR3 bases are TGTGCCAGCAGCTTAGATCAGGCAGCATCGGGGTATCAGCCCCAGCATTTT.

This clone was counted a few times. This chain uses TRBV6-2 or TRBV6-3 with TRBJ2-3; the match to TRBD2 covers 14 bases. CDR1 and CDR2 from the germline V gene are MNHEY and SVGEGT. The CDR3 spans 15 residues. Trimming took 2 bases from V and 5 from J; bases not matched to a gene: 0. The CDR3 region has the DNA TGTGCCAGCAGTTACGGACTAGCGGGAGGAGATACGCAGTATTTT. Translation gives CASSYGLAGGDTQYF.

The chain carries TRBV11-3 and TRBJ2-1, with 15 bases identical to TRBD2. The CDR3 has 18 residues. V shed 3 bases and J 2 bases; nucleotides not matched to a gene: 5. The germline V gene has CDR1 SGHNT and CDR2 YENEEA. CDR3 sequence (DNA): TGTGCCAGCAGCTTCCGGACTAGCGGGAGGGGAGCCTACAATGAGCAGTTCTTC. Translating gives CASSFRTSGRGAYNEQFF. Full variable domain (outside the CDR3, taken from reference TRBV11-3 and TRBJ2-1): EAGVVQSPRYKIIEKKQPVAFWCNPISGHNTLYWYLQNLGQGPELLIRYENEEAVDDSQLPKDRFSAERLKGVDSTLKIQPAELGDSAVYLCASSFRTSGRGAYNEQFFGPGTRLTVL.

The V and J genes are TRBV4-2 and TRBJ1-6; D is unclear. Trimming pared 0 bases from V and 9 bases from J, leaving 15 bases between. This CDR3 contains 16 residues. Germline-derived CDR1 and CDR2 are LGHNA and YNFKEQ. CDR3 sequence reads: CASSQEVEDPASPLHF. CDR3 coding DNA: TGTGCCAGCAGCCAAGAAGTGGAGGACCCGGCTTCACCCCTCCACTTT.

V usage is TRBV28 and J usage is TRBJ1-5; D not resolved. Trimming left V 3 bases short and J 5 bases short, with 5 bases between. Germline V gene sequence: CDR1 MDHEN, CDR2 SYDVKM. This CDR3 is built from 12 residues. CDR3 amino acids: CASSFRDQPQHF. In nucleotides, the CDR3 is TGTGCCAGCAGTTTTAGAGATCAGCCCCAGCATTTT.

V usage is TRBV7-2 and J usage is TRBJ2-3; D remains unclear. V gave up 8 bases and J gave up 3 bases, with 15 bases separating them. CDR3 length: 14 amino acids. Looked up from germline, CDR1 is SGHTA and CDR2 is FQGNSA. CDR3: CASSLGVGTDTQYF. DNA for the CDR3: TGTGCCAGCTCTCTAGGAGTCGGGACAGATACGCAGTATTTT.

The CDR3 DNA reads as TGTGCCAGCAGCCCCGGTGCCCTGTACCAAGAGACCCAGTACTTC. It translates to CASSPGALYQETQYF. The chain is built from TRBV9 and TRBJ2-5; D is ambiguous. The V and J ends lost 4 bases and 0 bases respectively, with 13 bases between them. The CDR3 runs 15 residues. Per germline, CDR1 SGDLS and CDR2 YYNGEE.

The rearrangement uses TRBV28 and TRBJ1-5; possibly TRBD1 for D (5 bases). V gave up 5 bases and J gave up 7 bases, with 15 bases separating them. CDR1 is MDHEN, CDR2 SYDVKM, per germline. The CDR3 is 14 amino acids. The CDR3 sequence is CASSQGGVIQPQHF. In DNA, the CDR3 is TGTGCCAGCAGTCAAGGAGGGGTCATACAGCCCCAGCATTTT.

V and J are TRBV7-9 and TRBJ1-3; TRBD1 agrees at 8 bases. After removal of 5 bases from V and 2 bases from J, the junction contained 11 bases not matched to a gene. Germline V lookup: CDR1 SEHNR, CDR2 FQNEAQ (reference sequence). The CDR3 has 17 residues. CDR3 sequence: CASSLTLRDRTGNTIYF. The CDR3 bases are TGTGCCAGCAGCCTAACCCTCCGGGACAGGACTGGAAACACCATATATTTT.

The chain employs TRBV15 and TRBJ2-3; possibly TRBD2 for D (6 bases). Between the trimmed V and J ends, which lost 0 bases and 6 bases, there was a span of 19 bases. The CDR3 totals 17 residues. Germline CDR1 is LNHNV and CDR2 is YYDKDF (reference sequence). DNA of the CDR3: TGTGCCACCAGCAGAGATAAGTGGGCAGCGGGTTCCGATACGCAGTATTTT. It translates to CATSRDKWAAGSDTQYF.

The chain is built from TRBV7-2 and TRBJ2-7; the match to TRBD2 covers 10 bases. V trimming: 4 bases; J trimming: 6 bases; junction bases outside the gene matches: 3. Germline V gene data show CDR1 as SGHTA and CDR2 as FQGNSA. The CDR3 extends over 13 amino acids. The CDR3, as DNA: TGTGCCAGCAGCTCTTGGACTAGCGGCGAGCAGTACTTC. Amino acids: CASSSWTSGEQYF.

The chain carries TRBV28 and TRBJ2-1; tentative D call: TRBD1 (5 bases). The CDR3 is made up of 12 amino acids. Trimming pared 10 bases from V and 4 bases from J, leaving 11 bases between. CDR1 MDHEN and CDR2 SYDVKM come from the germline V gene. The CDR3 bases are TGTGCCACCGGAGACAGTTACAATGAGCAGTTCTTC. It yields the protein CATGDSYNEQFF.

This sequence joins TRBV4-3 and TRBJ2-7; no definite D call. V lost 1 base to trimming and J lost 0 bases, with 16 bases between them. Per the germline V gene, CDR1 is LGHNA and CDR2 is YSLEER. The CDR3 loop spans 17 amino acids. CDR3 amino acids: CASSQGYGGSHSYEQYF. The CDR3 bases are TGCGCCAGCAGCCAAGGATACGGCGGTTCACACTCCTACGAGCAGTACTTC.

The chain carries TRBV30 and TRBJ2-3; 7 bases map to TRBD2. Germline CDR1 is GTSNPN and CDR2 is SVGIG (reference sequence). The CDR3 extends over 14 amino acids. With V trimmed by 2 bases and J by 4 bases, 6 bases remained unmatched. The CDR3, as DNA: TGTGCCTGGAGTACTGTGGGGGGGGCAGATACGCAGTATTTT. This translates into CAWSTVGGADTQYF.

The CDR3 DNA sequence: TGCAGTGCTAGTTTTGCGGCCATTGAGACCCAGTACTTC. Translating it yields CSASFAAIETQYF. V gene TRBV20-1 combines with J gene TRBJ2-5; no reliable D call. The V gene's germline CDR1 is DFQATT and CDR2 SNEGSKA (reference sequence). V dropped 3 bases and J dropped 5 bases, with 13 bases sitting between them. CDR3 length: 13 residues.

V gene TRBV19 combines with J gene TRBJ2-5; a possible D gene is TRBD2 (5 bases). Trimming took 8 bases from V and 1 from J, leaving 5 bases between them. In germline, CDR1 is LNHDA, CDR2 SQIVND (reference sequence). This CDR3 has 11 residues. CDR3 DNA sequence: TGTGCCAGTGGACTCCAAGAGACCCAGTACTTC. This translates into CASGLQETQYF.

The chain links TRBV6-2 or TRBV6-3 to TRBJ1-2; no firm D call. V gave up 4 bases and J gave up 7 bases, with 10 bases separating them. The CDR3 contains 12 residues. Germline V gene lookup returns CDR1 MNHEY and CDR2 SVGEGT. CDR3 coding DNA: TGTGCCAGCAGTTCTCGTTCCGGTGGCTACACCTTC. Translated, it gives CASSSRSGGYTF.

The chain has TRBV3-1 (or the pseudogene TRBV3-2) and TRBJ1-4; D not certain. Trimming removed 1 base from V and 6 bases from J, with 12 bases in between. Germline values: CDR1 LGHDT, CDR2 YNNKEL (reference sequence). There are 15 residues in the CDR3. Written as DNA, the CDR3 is TGTGCCAGCAGCCAAGCTAGCAACTCGTATGAAAAACTGTTTTTT. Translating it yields CASSQASNSYEKLFF.

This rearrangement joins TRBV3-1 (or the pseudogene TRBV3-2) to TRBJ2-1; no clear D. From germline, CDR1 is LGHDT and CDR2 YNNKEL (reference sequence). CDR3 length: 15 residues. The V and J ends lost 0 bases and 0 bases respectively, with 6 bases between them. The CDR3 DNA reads TGTGCCAGCAGCCAAGAGCACAACTCCTACAATGAGCAGTTCTTC. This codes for CASSQEHNSYNEQFF.

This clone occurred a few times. The CDR3 coding sequence is TGCAGCGTTGAAAGACAGAGAAACACTGAAGCTTTCTTT. Its protein product is CSVERQRNTEAFF. The V gene is TRBV29-1, the J gene TRBJ1-1; a possible D gene is TRBD1 (5 bases). The CDR3 is made up of 13 amino acids. Germline loops: CDR1 SQVTM, CDR2 ANQGSEA. Trimming pared 2 bases from V and 2 bases from J, leaving 9 bases between.

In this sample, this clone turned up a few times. CDR3 residues: CAWSPLVGQYF. CDR3 bases: TGTGCCTGGAGTCCACTAGTTGGGCAGTACTTC. The genes are TRBV30 and TRBJ2-7; maybe TRBD2 (5 bases). Germline CDR1 is GTSNPN and CDR2 is SVGIG (reference sequence). The CDR3 has 11 amino acids. Trimming shortened V by 2 bases and J by 9 bases, and 11 bases separated the two germline ends.

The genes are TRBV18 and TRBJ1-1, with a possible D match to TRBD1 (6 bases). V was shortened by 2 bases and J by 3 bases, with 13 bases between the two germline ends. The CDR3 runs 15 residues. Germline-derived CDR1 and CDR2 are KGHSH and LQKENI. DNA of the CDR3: TGTGCCAGCTCACCATTGGACAGAATTGACACTGAAGCTTTCTTT. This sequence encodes CASSPLDRIDTEAFF.

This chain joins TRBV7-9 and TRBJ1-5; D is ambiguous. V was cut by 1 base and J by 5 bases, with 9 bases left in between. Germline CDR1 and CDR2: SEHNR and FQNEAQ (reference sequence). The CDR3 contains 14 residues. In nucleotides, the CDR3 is TGTGCCAGCAGCTTAGGGTCTCGGGATCAGCCCCAGCATTTT. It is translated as CASSLGSRDQPQHF. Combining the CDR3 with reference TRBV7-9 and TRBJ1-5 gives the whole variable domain DTGVSQNPRHKITKRGQNVTFRCDPISEHNRLYWYRQTLGQGPEFLTYFQNEAQLEKSRLLSDRFSAERPKGSFSTLEIQRTEQGDSAMYLCASSLGSRDQPQHFGDGTRLSIL.

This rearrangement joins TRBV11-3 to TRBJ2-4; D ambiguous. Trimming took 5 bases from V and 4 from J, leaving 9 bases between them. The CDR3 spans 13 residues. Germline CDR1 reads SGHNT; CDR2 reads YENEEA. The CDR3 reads CASSPTRKNIQYF. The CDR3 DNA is TGTGCCAGCAGCCCCACAAGAAAAAACATTCAGTACTTC.

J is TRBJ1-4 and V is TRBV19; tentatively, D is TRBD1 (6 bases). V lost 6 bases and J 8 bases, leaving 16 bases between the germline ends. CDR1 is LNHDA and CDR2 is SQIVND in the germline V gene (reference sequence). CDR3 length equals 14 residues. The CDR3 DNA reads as TGTGCCAGTAGCCTTAACAGGGCTGGGGAAAAACTGTTTTTT. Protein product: CASSLNRAGEKLFF.

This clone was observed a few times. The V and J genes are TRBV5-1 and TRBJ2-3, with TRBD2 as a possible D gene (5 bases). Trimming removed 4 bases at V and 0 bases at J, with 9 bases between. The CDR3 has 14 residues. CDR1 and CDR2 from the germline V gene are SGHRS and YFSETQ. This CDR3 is CASSLQRSTDTQYF. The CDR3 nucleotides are TGCGCCAGCAGCCTCCAGCGGAGCACAGATACGCAGTATTTT.

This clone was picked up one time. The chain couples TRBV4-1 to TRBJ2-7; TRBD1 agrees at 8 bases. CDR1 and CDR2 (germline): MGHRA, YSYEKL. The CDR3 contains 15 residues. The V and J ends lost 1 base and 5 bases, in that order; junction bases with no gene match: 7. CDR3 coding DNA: TGCGCCAGCAGCCAAGGCCCCCGGACAGGGAACGAGCAGTACTTC. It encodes CASSQGPRTGNEQYF.